The entry below describes one T cell receptor (beta chain). This clonotype has at least ten counts. Its antigen is still unknown. No clone much larger than this one lies a single base away; base qualities are absent. Sequencing was carried out with an Illumina HiSeq 1500. TCRdb trimmed public reads at Q25 via fastp, called clones via MiXCR and kept in-frame beta chains. Entries that share a CDR3 protein sequence are merged under the most common genes and DNA. The sample table contains 300,000 or so distinct CDR3 sequences; only one count was recorded for 25% of them. Over 11% of the sample belongs to the ten largest clones. The sample is drawn from a study of T cell repertoires in cytomegalovirus infection (dated by TCRdb to between 2018 and 2020). Regarding the study in general: Because public TCR beta signatures pointed to carriage of CMV infection together with the matching HLA type, the HLA type of each donor mattered for the analysis. General study outcomes and caveats: In both this cohort and an independent cohort of a few hundred donors, the cumulative frequency of public TCR beta family members distinguished carriers of CMV infection plus the relevant HLA type. The ex vivo response was dominated by HLA-C-restricted CMV-specific TCR beta clonotypes, and the single most frequent clonotype in two of eight donors was supplied by these HLA-C-restricted clonotypes.

The TCR comes from a human donor in good health (CMV status not recorded). Some clones in this sample may be carry-over from other donors' samples. The sequenced sample was PBMCs.

The base sequence is TGTGCCAGCAGCCCCTCTAGCGGCGGGGAGCTGTTTTTT. It translates to CASSPSSGGELFF. The chain was built from TRBV7-6 and TRBJ2-2, with 7 central nucleotides matching TRBD2. V is pruned by 5 bases and J by 7 bases, leaving 4 bases of the junction without a gene match. From its cysteine to its phenylalanine, the CDR3 spans 13 amino acids. Only the CDR3 region is kept as DNA, spanning 39 bases read in frame from base 1. CDR1 and CDR2, looked up from the germline V gene, are SGHVS and FNYEAQ. Reference TRBV7-6 and TRBJ2-2 genes cover what lies past the CDR3, so the full variable domain is GAGVSQSPRYKVTKRGQDVALRCDPISGHVSLYWYRQALGQGPEFLTYFNYEAQQDKSGLPNDRFSAERPEGSISTLTIQRTEQRDSAMYRCASSPSSGGELFFGEGSRLTVL.